A selection of T cell receptor beta chains follows, all from one sample in a study of blood T cells in healthy people across ages. One entry per CDR3 protein, called by TCRdb with MiXCR from the 5' RACE reads. Of 1.4 million to 1.5 million distinct CDR3 sequences listed, approximately 38% are singletons. The sequencing sample was made of blood. These receptors all come from a woman between 18 and 29 years old in good health. CDR3s leave out the opening cysteine and the closing phenylalanine or tryptophan.

v_call: TRBV5-1; cdr3_aa: ASSGPGQTTEAF
v_call: TRBV20-1; cdr3_aa: SAWDRASYEQY
v_call: TRBV5-1; cdr3_aa: DSSLGLRHNMNTEAF
v_call: TRBV12-3/TRBV12-4; cdr3_aa: ASSPTGAGAEAF
v_call: TRBV27; cdr3_aa: ASSPTDRPWGYT
v_call: TRBV10-3; cdr3_aa: AISGLAGETDTQY
v_call: TRBV5-1; cdr3_aa: ASSTGTSGKRETQF
v_call: TRBV12-3/TRBV12-4; cdr3_aa: ASSYLGSYNSPLH
v_call: TRBV20-1; cdr3_aa: SAGGGTGELF
v_call: TRBV7-8; cdr3_aa: ASEGRGYKDTQY
v_call: TRBV30; cdr3_aa: AWITLLGQGGGGYT
v_call: TRBV5-8; cdr3_aa: ASSSWDSSEQY
v_call: TRBV6-5; cdr3_aa: ASRLDGNYGYT
v_call: TRBV27; cdr3_aa: ASSFLWGEQY
v_call: TRBV27; cdr3_aa: ASSKVRDPQGEEKLF
v_call: TRBV28; cdr3_aa: ASSSGVGTEAF
v_call: TRBV24-1; cdr3_aa: ATRDELAATYEQY
v_call: TRBV6-1; cdr3_aa: ASSQTGLAGVGVGEQF
v_call: TRBV2; cdr3_aa: ASGVTGEKYNEQF
v_call: TRBV12-3/TRBV12-4; cdr3_aa: ASRTSDRSTGELF
v_call: TRBV11-2; cdr3_aa: ASMPEIAGTADTQY
v_call: TRBV20-1; cdr3_aa: SALYGHQNQPQH
v_call: TRBV9; cdr3_aa: ASTRGGSSSYNEQF
v_call: TRBV15; cdr3_aa: ATESTGGFYNEQF
v_call: TRBV20-1; cdr3_aa: SARDQGFGDEQF
v_call: TRBV4-2; cdr3_aa: ASSQPRTSGVNEQF
v_call: TRBV10-3; cdr3_aa: AISDLAGVDEQF
v_call: TRBV12-3/TRBV12-4; cdr3_aa: ASSLSRDRKNIRY
v_call: TRBV2; cdr3_aa: ASTKSSYEQY
v_call: TRBV12-3/TRBV12-4; cdr3_aa: ASSLVYVGLAGASDEQY
v_call: TRBV4-1; cdr3_aa: ASSQDELAGVGNEQF
v_call: TRBV4-1; cdr3_aa: ASSQIDVAYEQY
v_call: TRBV10-3; cdr3_aa: AISEEAGEQY